The 29 T cell receptor beta chains listed next were all sequenced from one sample in a study of shared clonotypes between healthy human individuals. Assay: immunoSEQ multiplex PCR; the TCRdb copy retains only in-frame clones and omits some. The sample consists of under 600,000 clones, 97% of them appearing once. Sequencing used naive CD4+ T cells sorted from blood. As to subset: CD45RA+ positively selected. These receptors all stem from a woman aged 25 to 39 in good health.

Only one count was recorded for this clone. This chain uses TRBV7-8 with TRBJ2-1; 10 bases match TRBD2. Germline CDR1 reads SGHVS; CDR2 reads FQNEAQ. This CDR3 has 18 amino acids. Trimming cost V 5 bases and J 5 bases; bases outside gene matches: 15. CDR3 loop: CASSPRYGQLAGNNEQFF. The DNA for the CDR3 is TGTGCCAGCAGCCCCAGATATGGCCAACTAGCGGGGAACAATGAGCAGTTCTTC.

This rearrangement joins TRBV7-3 to TRBJ1-2; 7 bases map to TRBD1. Per germline, CDR1 SGHTA and CDR2 FQGTGA. The junction had 20 bases not matched to a gene; V was cut back by 5 bases and J by 8 bases. The CDR3 runs to 17 residues. Here the CDR3 reads CASSPGPRGVTPRGYTF. CDR3 bases: TGTGCCAGCAGCCCAGGCCCCAGGGGGGTCACCCCACGGGGCTACACCTTC.

The V gene is TRBV11-2, the J gene TRBJ2-7, with a possible D match to TRBD1 (5 bases). This CDR3 has 13 amino acids. CDR1 is SGHAT, CDR2 FQNNGV, per germline. V dropped 3 bases and J dropped 3 bases, with 9 bases sitting between them. CDR3 in DNA: TGTGCCAGCAGCTTCTCAGACAGCTACGAGCAGTACTTC. Protein product: CASSFSDSYEQYF.

V is TRBV29-1 and J is TRBJ1-1; tentative D call: TRBD1 (5 bases). CDR1 SQVTM and CDR2 ANQGSEA come from the germline V gene. Trimming took off 1 base at V and 6 bases at J, with 18 bases between the two ends. This CDR3 is built from 15 residues. DNA for the CDR3: TGCAGCGTTGAAGGTGGGGAGGGGTGGTACGCTGAAGCTTTCTTT. This gives the protein CSVEGGEGWYAEAFF.

The chain recombines TRBV27 with TRBJ2-3; 14 bases are shared with TRBD2. Per germline, CDR1 MNHEY and CDR2 SMNVEV (reference sequence). The V and J ends lost 5 bases and 1 base, in that order; junction bases with no gene match: 5. The CDR3 contains 17 residues. CDR3 loop: CASSQGLAGVRTDTQYF. CDR3 nucleotides: TGTGCCAGCAGTCAGGGACTAGCGGGAGTGCGCACAGATACGCAGTATTTT.

The chain combines TRBV10-2 with TRBJ2-2; 9 bases fit TRBD2. The V segment lost 2 bases and the J segment 9 bases; nucleotides outside the gene matches: 4. Germline lookup yields CDR1 WSHSY and CDR2 SAAADI. This CDR3 is 14 amino acids long. CDR3 region: CASSEGLASWELFF. The DNA of the CDR3 is TGCGCCAGCAGTGAGGGACTAGCGAGTTGGGAGCTGTTTTTT.

The chain recombines TRBV9 with TRBJ2-2; 9 bases fit TRBD1. J gave up 4 bases and V 3 bases, and 4 bases lay outside the gene matches. This CDR3 has 15 residues. CDR1 is SGDLS and CDR2 is YYNGEE in the germline V gene. The CDR3 spells CASSARTGATGELFF. The DNA for the CDR3 is TGTGCCAGCAGCGCCCGGACAGGGGCCACCGGGGAGCTGTTTTTT.

The chain uses TRBV21-1 and TRBJ2-3. TRBV21-1 is annotated as a pseudogene. The CDR3 totals 18 residues. CDR3: CASSKARVGGPFLSTQYF. The DNA of the CDR3 is TGTGCCAGCAGCAAAGCGAGGGTGGGGGGCCCCTTTCTGAGTACGCAGTATTTT.

The chain recombines TRBV7-8 with TRBJ2-7; D is unclear. Germline lookup yields CDR1 SGHVS and CDR2 FQNEAQ. The CDR3 is 13 amino acids. Trimming pared 4 bases from V and 3 bases from J, leaving 10 bases between. In DNA, the CDR3 is TGTGCCAGCAGCTCGAACTTCGACTACGAGCAGTACTTC. This codes for CASSSNFDYEQYF.

This rearrangement joins TRBV5-1 to TRBJ1-1, with D tentatively TRBD1 (5 bases). CDR1 and CDR2 (germline): SGHRS, YFSETQ. This CDR3 is 15 amino acids long. V was clipped by 4 bases and J by 3 bases, with 16 bases between them. CDR3 coding DNA: TGCGCCAGCAGCAAGAGGGGTGGGGTTGACACTGAAGCTTTCTTT. Its translation is CASSKRGGVDTEAFF.

The CDR3 loop reads CASSLSATRSLDQPQHF. The DNA for the CDR3 is TGTGCCAGCAGTTTATCGGCAACCCGGTCGTTAGATCAGCCCCAGCATTTT. The rearrangement links TRBV27 to TRBJ1-5, with D unclear. CDR1 is MNHEY and CDR2 is SMNVEV in the germline V gene (reference sequence). V lost 0 bases, J lost 5 bases, and 17 bases lay in between. This CDR3 has 17 amino acids.

This rearrangement joins TRBV4-1 to TRBJ2-5, with D possibly TRBD2 on 6 matching bases. The CDR3 runs 20 residues. CDR1 is MGHRA, CDR2 YSYEKL, per germline. The germline V and J ends were trimmed by 1 base and 0 bases, with 24 bases remaining between them. The CDR3 reads CASSQALGDSQSGHQETQYF. CDR3 sequence (DNA): TGCGCCAGCAGCCAAGCCCTGGGGGACTCCCAATCGGGCCACCAAGAGACCCAGTACTTC.

The V gene is TRBV6-1, the J gene TRBJ2-5; tentative D call: TRBD1 (6 bases). This CDR3 has 18 amino acids. Trimming cost V 0 bases and J 3 bases, with 20 bases left between them. Germline V gene sequence: CDR1 MNHNS, CDR2 SASEGT. The CDR3 sequence is CASSEAGHRDNYEETQYF. CDR3 nucleotides: TGTGCCAGCAGTGAAGCGGGGCACCGGGACAACTATGAAGAGACCCAGTACTTC.

The chain combines TRBV10-3 with TRBJ2-7; weak D call: TRBD1 (5 bases). CDR3 length: 13 amino acids. Germline values: CDR1 ENHRY, CDR2 SYGVKD. The CDR3 coding sequence is TGTGCAGTCACGCCCAGGGACTCCTACGAGCAGTACTTC. Residues: CAVTPRDSYEQYF.

The gene calls are TRBV28 and TRBJ1-1, with D uncertain. The CDR3 length is 16 residues. CDR1 is MDHEN and CDR2 is SYDVKM in the germline V gene. Trimming removed 3 bases from V and 0 bases from J, with 14 bases in between. Here the CDR3 DNA reads TGTGCCAGCAGTTTTGCCGACCGGATTTTGAACACTGAAGCTTTCTTT. Its protein product is CASSFADRILNTEAFF.

V and J are TRBV6-5 and TRBJ1-2, with D possibly matching TRBD1 (5 bases). The germline V gene has CDR1 MNHEY and CDR2 SVGAGI. Trimming took 6 bases from V and 4 from J, leaving 12 bases between them. This CDR3 is built from 13 residues. For the CDR3, the DNA is TGTGCCAGCAGCCAGGGACGGGGCTATGGCTACACCTTC. It translates to CASSQGRGYGYTF.

This rearrangement joins TRBV5-4 to TRBJ1-4; tentatively, D is TRBD1 (6 bases). The CDR3 covers 14 residues. Per germline, CDR1 SGHNT and CDR2 YYREEE (reference sequence). Deletions cut 3 bases from V and 7 bases from J, with 13 bases between. CDR3 residues: CASSSDRMGEKLFF. The DNA of the CDR3 is TGTGCCAGCAGCTCCGACAGGATGGGTGAAAAACTGTTTTTT.

Regarding this clone: Other DNA sequences in the same sample also yield this CDR3. This chain uses TRBV28 with TRBJ2-7, with D possibly being TRBD2 (5 bases). Trimming removed 3 bases from V and 1 base from J, with 10 bases in between. The CDR3 has 14 amino acids. Germline CDR1 and CDR2: MDHEN and SYDVKM. CDR3 in amino acids: CASSLPSLSYEQYF. The DNA of the CDR3 is TGTGCCAGCAGTTTGCCTAGCTTGTCCTACGAGCAGTACTTC. The full variable domain, its missing parts supplied by reference TRBV28 and TRBJ2-7, is DVKVTQSSRYLVKRTGEKVFLECVQDMDHENMFWYRQDPGLGLRLIYFSYDVKMKEKGDIPEGYSVSREKKERFSLILESASTNQTSMYLCASSLPSLSYEQYFGPGTRLTVT.

The chain employs TRBV7-9 and TRBJ2-7, with TRBD2 matching over 7 bases. V dropped 4 bases and J dropped 3; count of bases not matched to a gene: 6. CDR1 and CDR2 (germline): SEHNR, FQNEAQ (reference sequence). CDR3 length equals 14 residues. The CDR3 nucleotides are TGTGCCAGCAGCTCTAGCGGCGGTAACTACGAGCAGTACTTC. Translation gives CASSSSGGNYEQYF. Together with reference TRBV7-9 and TRBJ2-7, the CDR3 gives the full variable domain: DTGVSQNPRHKITKRGQNVTFRCDPISEHNRLYWYRQTLGQGPEFLTYFQNEAQLEKSRLLSDRFSAERPKGSFSTLEIQRTEQGDSAMYLCASSSSGGNYEQYFGPGTRLTVT.

This chain uses TRBV10-2 with TRBJ1-6; tentatively, D is TRBD1 (6 bases). CDR3 size: 17 residues. Trimming cost V 8 bases and J 7 bases, with 24 bases left between them. Looked up from germline, CDR1 is WSHSY and CDR2 is SAAADI. The DNA of the CDR3 is TGCGCCAGCCGTTTCGAGGTGAGGGGTCAGGGGAATTCACCCCTCCACTTT. Translated, it gives CASRFEVRGQGNSPLHF.

This rearrangement joins TRBV6-1 to TRBJ1-1, with D tentatively TRBD1 (5 bases). Germline lookup yields CDR1 MNHNS and CDR2 SASEGT. The CDR3 is made up of 16 amino acids. V was cut by 3 bases and J by 1 base, with 15 bases left in between. CDR3 DNA: TGTGCCAGCAGTGAGTTGCGAGGGGCCAGGAACACTGAAGCTTTCTTT. Residues: CASSELRGARNTEAFF.

The rearrangement uses TRBV28 and TRBJ2-5; TRBD2 matches 12 bases. J lost 5 bases, V lost 7 bases, and 11 bases had no gene match. Germline values: CDR1 MDHEN, CDR2 SYDVKM. The CDR3 has 16 residues. The CDR3 spells CASIAQLAGGRETQYF. The DNA of the CDR3 is TGTGCCAGCATAGCCCAACTAGCGGGAGGCCGGGAGACCCAGTACTTC.

The chain uses TRBV5-8 and TRBJ1-4, with D tentatively TRBD1 (6 bases). V was cut by 1 base and J by 8 bases, with 12 bases left in between. Looked up from germline, CDR1 is SGHTS and CDR2 is YDEGEE. The CDR3 sequence is 14 residues long. CDR3 region: CASSLQGRGEKLFF. CDR3 sequence (DNA): TGTGCCAGCAGCTTGCAGGGGCGGGGGGAAAAACTGTTTTTT.

V is TRBV27 and J is TRBJ2-7; 8 nucleotides align to TRBD1. CDR3 length: 14 amino acids. With V trimmed by 5 bases and J by 5 bases, 8 bases remained unmatched. Per germline, CDR1 MNHEY and CDR2 SMNVEV (reference sequence). The CDR3 coding sequence is TGTGCCAGCAGTCTAACAGGGGGTTACGACGAGCAGTACTTC. It specifies CASSLTGGYDEQYF.

This chain joins TRBV4-1 and TRBJ2-3; TRBD1 aligns across 8 bases. The junction had 4 bases not matched to a gene; V was cut back by 3 bases and J by 2 bases. Germline lookup yields CDR1 MGHRA and CDR2 YSYEKL. This CDR3 region has 15 residues. CDR3 sequence (DNA): TGCGCCAGCAGCCAGCTGGACAGGGTCACAGATACGCAGTATTTT. It encodes CASSQLDRVTDTQYF.

The table lists this clone with a count of one. V is TRBV7-6 and J is TRBJ1-3; 8 nucleotides agree with TRBD1. CDR1 and CDR2 (germline): SGHVS, FNYEAQ. With V trimmed by 2 bases and J by 3 bases, 6 bases remained unmatched. CDR3 length: 16 residues. The CDR3: CASSLLGRGLGNTIYF. The CDR3 nucleotides read TGTGCCAGCAGCTTACTTGGCAGGGGGCTTGGAAACACCATATATTTT.

This clone was seen only once. V gene TRBV7-6 combines with J gene TRBJ2-5, with 10 positions matching TRBD2. From germline, CDR1 is SGHVS and CDR2 FNYEAQ. V lost 1 base and J lost 2; bases outside the gene matches: 4. The CDR3 length is 16 residues. The CDR3 nucleotides are TGTGCCAGCAGCTTAGTGGGACTAGCGCATCAAGAGACCCAGTACTTC. It is translated as CASSLVGLAHQETQYF. The whole variable domain, remainder taken from reference TRBV7-6 and TRBJ2-5, is GAGVSQSPRYKVTKRGQDVALRCDPISGHVSLYWYRQALGQGPEFLTYFNYEAQQDKSGLPNDRFSAERPEGSISTLTIQRTEQRDSAMYRCASSLVGLAHQETQYFGPGTRLLVL.

V and J are TRBV5-1 and TRBJ2-3, with 13 bases lining up with TRBD2. The V and J ends lost 4 bases and 2 bases, in that order; junction bases with no gene match: 10. This CDR3 has 18 residues. CDR1 and CDR2 from the germline V gene are SGHRS and YFSETQ. CDR3 sequence reads: CASSLWGLAGNPTDTQYF. The DNA for the CDR3 is TGCGCCAGCAGCCTCTGGGGACTAGCGGGAAACCCCACAGATACGCAGTATTTT.

The count of this clone is one. The chain combines TRBV6-1 with TRBJ2-5; 8 positions match TRBD2. The CDR3 loop spans 15 amino acids. Germline CDR1 MNHNS, CDR2 SASEGT. Trimming removed 9 bases from V and 4 bases from J; junction bases left unmatched: 13. Here the CDR3 reads CASRRSAGELETQYF. CDR3 in DNA: TGTGCCAGTCGTCGGTCAGCGGGAGAGTTAGAGACCCAGTACTTC.